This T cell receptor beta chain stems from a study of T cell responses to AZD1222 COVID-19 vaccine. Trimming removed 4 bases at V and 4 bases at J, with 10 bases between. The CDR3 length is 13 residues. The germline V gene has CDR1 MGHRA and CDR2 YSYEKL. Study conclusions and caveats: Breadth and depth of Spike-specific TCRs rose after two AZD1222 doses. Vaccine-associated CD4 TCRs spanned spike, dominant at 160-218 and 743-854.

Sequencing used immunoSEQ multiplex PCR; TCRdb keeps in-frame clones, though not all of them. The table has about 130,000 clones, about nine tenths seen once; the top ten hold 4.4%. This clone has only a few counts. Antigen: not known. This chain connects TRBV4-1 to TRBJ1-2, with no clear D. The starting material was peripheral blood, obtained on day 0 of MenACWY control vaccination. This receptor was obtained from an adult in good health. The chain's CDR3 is CASSPPGSYGYTF. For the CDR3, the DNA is TGCGCCAGCAGCCCGCCCGGGAGCTATGGCTACACCTTC.